Listed below are T cell receptor beta chains from one sample, sequenced in a study of blood T cell repertoires in COVID-19. The protocol was immunoSEQ multiplex PCR, while the TCRdb copy is restricted to in-frame clones and leaves out a portion. The repertoire consists of fewer than 300,000 clones, with about 90% occurring once and the leading ten covering roughly 5.9%. The sequenced sample was peripheral blood. These receptors came from a woman aged 45-65 years with COVID-19, enrolled during active disease. Both conserved end residues are part of each CDR3. The order of the fields is V gene, J gene, D gene, clone size, CDR3 protein, CDR3 DNA. D genes are given only for firm matches. Size tells how often a clone was seen (once, few, many) or the class of an expanded clone, and some rows leave it out.

v_gene: TRBV28
j_gene: TRBJ1-1
d_gene: TRBD1
abundance: .
CDR3aa: CASSFRQGAGNTEAFF
CDR3nt: TGTGCCAGCAGTTTCAGGCAGGGGGCGGGGAACACTGAAGCTTTCTTT

v_gene: TRBV6-5
j_gene: TRBJ2-7
d_gene: .
abundance: once
CDR3aa: CASSYSKTGASYEQYF
CDR3nt: TGTGCCAGCAGTTACTCGAAGACGGGAGCGTCCTACGAGCAGTACTTC

v_gene: TRBV12-3/TRBV12-4
j_gene: TRBJ2-1
d_gene: .
abundance: few
CDR3aa: CASSLAYEQFF
CDR3nt: TGTGCCAGCAGTTTAGCCTATGAGCAGTTCTTC

v_gene: TRBV7-2
j_gene: TRBJ2-6
d_gene: TRBD2
abundance: .
CDR3aa: CASSLTGGPGGANVLTF
CDR3nt: TGTGCCAGCAGCTTAACGGGAGGGCCTGGTGGGGCCAACGTCCTGACTTTC

v_gene: TRBV5-1
j_gene: TRBJ1-4
d_gene: TRBD1
abundance: .
CDR3aa: CASSLSGHRGEATNEKLFF
CDR3nt: TGCGCCAGCAGCCTGTCCGGGCACAGGGGGGAGGCAACTAATGAAAAACTGTTTTTT

v_gene: TRBV27
j_gene: TRBJ2-7
d_gene: TRBD2
abundance: .
CDR3aa: CASSLRGGGRAKEQYF
CDR3nt: TGTGCCAGCAGTTTAAGGGGTGGCGGGAGGGCCAAAGAGCAGTACTTC

v_gene: TRBV18
j_gene: TRBJ2-1
d_gene: TRBD2
abundance: .
CDR3aa: CASSLAGALAGAANEQFF
CDR3nt: TGTGCCAGCTCACTAGCGGGGGCCCTAGCGGGAGCTGCGAATGAGCAGTTCTTC

v_gene: TRBV2
j_gene: TRBJ2-1
d_gene: TRBD2
abundance: once
CDR3aa: CASSLLETSGYNEQFF
CDR3nt: TGTGCCAGCAGTCTACTCGAGACTAGCGGTTACAATGAGCAGTTCTTC

v_gene: TRBV7-2
j_gene: TRBJ2-1
d_gene: TRBD2
abundance: .
CDR3aa: CASSLALRLAGDNEQFF
CDR3nt: TGTGCCAGCAGCTTAGCGCTACGGCTAGCGGGAGACAATGAGCAGTTCTTC

v_gene: TRBV5-8
j_gene: TRBJ2-3
d_gene: .
abundance: .
CDR3aa: CASSSRRGYGTDTQYF
CDR3nt: TGTGCCAGCAGCTCACGACGCGGGTATGGGACAGATACGCAGTATTTT

v_gene: TRBV19
j_gene: TRBJ2-3
d_gene: TRBD2
abundance: .
CDR3aa: CASNSAGVPDTQYF
CDR3nt: TGTGCCAGTAATTCGGCGGGAGTTCCAGATACGCAGTATTTT

v_gene: TRBV19
j_gene: TRBJ1-2
d_gene: TRBD1
abundance: .
CDR3aa: CASIPGWAGGDGYTF
CDR3nt: TGTGCCAGTATTCCTGGGTGGGCAGGGGGCGATGGCTACACCTTC

v_gene: TRBV2
j_gene: TRBJ2-5
d_gene: TRBD2
abundance: .
CDR3aa: CASTGGRARETQYF
CDR3nt: TGTGCCAGCACTGGCGGGAGGGCCAGGGAGACCCAGTACTTC

v_gene: TRBV10-3
j_gene: TRBJ1-2
d_gene: TRBD1
abundance: once
CDR3aa: CAIRNQGARNGYTF
CDR3nt: TGTGCCATCAGAAACCAGGGGGCGCGTAATGGCTACACCTTC

v_gene: TRBV4-2
j_gene: TRBJ1-2
d_gene: TRBD1
abundance: .
CDR3aa: CASSRTGVVGYTF
CDR3nt: TGTGCCAGCAGCCGAACAGGGGTAGTAGGCTACACCTTC

v_gene: TRBV19
j_gene: TRBJ2-7
d_gene: .
abundance: .
CDR3aa: CASSPLSLGVSSYEQYF
CDR3nt: TGTGCCAGTAGTCCTCTCAGTTTGGGAGTTAGCTCCTACGAGCAGTACTTC

v_gene: TRBV19
j_gene: TRBJ1-2
d_gene: .
abundance: once
CDR3aa: CASSKSVTYGYTF
CDR3nt: TGTGCCAGTAGTAAGAGTGTTACCTATGGCTACACCTTC

v_gene: TRBV3-1/TRBV3-2
j_gene: TRBJ1-3
d_gene: TRBD1
abundance: once
CDR3aa: CASSQDDPSGTGGHNTIYF
CDR3nt: TGTGCCAGCAGCCAAGATGACCCTTCCGGGACAGGGGGCCACAACACCATATATTTT

v_gene: TRBV7-3
j_gene: TRBJ2-7
d_gene: .
abundance: .
CDR3aa: CASSQTGPLSVQYF
CDR3nt: TGTGCCAGCAGCCAAACAGGGCCCCTTTCTGTGCAGTACTTC

v_gene: TRBV7-2
j_gene: TRBJ1-2
d_gene: TRBD1
abundance: .
CDR3aa: CASSPMTGGLGYTF
CDR3nt: TGTGCCAGCAGCCCAATGACAGGGGGCCTTGGCTACACCTTC

v_gene: TRBV11-3
j_gene: TRBJ2-1
d_gene: .
abundance: once
CDR3aa: CASSSHGTTEQFF
CDR3nt: TGTGCCAGCAGCTCCCACGGGACAACTGAGCAGTTCTTC

v_gene: TRBV6-5
j_gene: TRBJ1-2
d_gene: .
abundance: .
CDR3aa: CASSSPDRANYGYTF
CDR3nt: TGTGCCAGCAGTTCCCCGGACAGAGCTAACTATGGCTACACCTTC

v_gene: TRBV4-3
j_gene: TRBJ1-1
d_gene: .
abundance: .
CDR3aa: CASSQEGGGAFF
CDR3nt: TGCGCCAGCAGCCAAGAGGGAGGCGGGGCTTTCTTT

v_gene: TRBV6-1
j_gene: TRBJ2-2
d_gene: TRBD1
abundance: .
CDR3aa: CASSEVPGQGGTGELFF
CDR3nt: TGTGCCAGCAGTGAGGTACCGGGACAGGGGGGCACCGGGGAGCTGTTTTTT

v_gene: TRBV3-1/TRBV3-2
j_gene: TRBJ2-5
d_gene: TRBD2
abundance: .
CDR3aa: CASTHMLAGEETQYF
CDR3nt: TGTGCCAGCACCCATATGCTAGCGGGAGAAGAGACCCAGTACTTC

v_gene: TRBV27
j_gene: TRBJ1-2
d_gene: TRBD1
abundance: .
CDR3aa: CASSPEGQVLGYTF
CDR3nt: TGTGCCAGCAGTCCTGAGGGACAGGTCCTTGGCTACACCTTC

v_gene: TRBV5-1
j_gene: TRBJ1-6
d_gene: .
abundance: .
CDR3aa: CASSLGSSYNSPLHF
CDR3nt: TGCGCCAGCAGCTTGGGGAGCTCCTATAATTCACCCCTCCACTTT

v_gene: TRBV11-3
j_gene: TRBJ2-7
d_gene: TRBD1
abundance: once
CDR3aa: CASSSSGQGYEQYF
CDR3nt: TGTGCCAGCAGCTCCTCGGGACAGGGCTACGAGCAGTACTTC

v_gene: TRBV2
j_gene: TRBJ2-3
d_gene: TRBD2
abundance: .
CDR3aa: CASRKTAGLVTDTQYF
CDR3nt: TGTGCCAGCAGAAAAACAGCGGGGCTAGTAACAGATACGCAGTATTTT

v_gene: TRBV11-3
j_gene: TRBJ2-1
d_gene: TRBD2
abundance: .
CDR3aa: CASSPWGGDDNEQFF
CDR3nt: TGTGCCAGCAGCCCCTGGGGGGGAGACGACAATGAGCAGTTCTTC

v_gene: TRBV27
j_gene: TRBJ2-1
d_gene: TRBD2
abundance: .
CDR3aa: CATQLAGDRHEQFF
CDR3nt: TGTGCCACCCAACTAGCGGGAGATAGACATGAGCAGTTCTTC

v_gene: TRBV27
j_gene: TRBJ1-1
d_gene: TRBD1
abundance: .
CDR3aa: CASSLMTGRMNTEAFF
CDR3nt: TGTGCCAGCAGTTTAATGACAGGGCGAATGAACACTGAAGCTTTCTTT

v_gene: TRBV24-1
j_gene: TRBJ2-1
d_gene: .
abundance: .
CDR3aa: CATSSGQAYNEQFF
CDR3nt: TGTGCCACCTCCAGCGGGCAAGCCTACAATGAGCAGTTCTTC

v_gene: TRBV2
j_gene: TRBJ2-2
d_gene: .
abundance: .
CDR3aa: CASSGNSPNTGELFF
CDR3nt: TGTGCCAGCAGTGGAAACAGCCCGAACACCGGGGAGCTGTTTTTT

v_gene: TRBV7-2
j_gene: TRBJ2-4
d_gene: .
abundance: few
CDR3aa: CASSLGSGGNIQYF
CDR3nt: TGTGCCAGCAGCTTAGGTAGTGGGGGGAACATTCAGTACTTC

v_gene: TRBV7-9
j_gene: TRBJ2-3
d_gene: TRBD2
abundance: .
CDR3aa: CASSLSASGRRSDTQYF
CDR3nt: TGTGCCAGCAGCTTGTCCGCTAGCGGGAGACGTTCAGATACGCAGTATTTT

v_gene: TRBV19
j_gene: TRBJ2-7
d_gene: TRBD2
abundance: .
CDR3aa: CASSLAGGPSRFSYEQYF
CDR3nt: TGTGCCAGTAGCTTAGCGGGAGGGCCGAGTCGTTTTTCCTACGAGCAGTACTTC

v_gene: TRBV5-4
j_gene: TRBJ2-1
d_gene: TRBD2
abundance: .
CDR3aa: CASSFSGGSYNEQFF
CDR3nt: TGTGCCAGCAGCTTTTCGGGAGGGTCCTACAATGAGCAGTTCTTC

v_gene: TRBV27
j_gene: TRBJ1-5
d_gene: .
abundance: .
CDR3aa: CASSLFYSNQPQHF
CDR3nt: TGTGCCAGCAGTTTATTTTATAGCAATCAGCCCCAGCATTTT

v_gene: TRBV5-8
j_gene: TRBJ2-1
d_gene: .
abundance: .
CDR3aa: CASSHFPQNEQFF
CDR3nt: TGTGCCAGCAGCCACTTTCCTCAAAATGAGCAGTTCTTC

v_gene: TRBV5-8
j_gene: TRBJ2-7
d_gene: TRBD2
abundance: .
CDR3aa: CASSLAGVAYEQYF
CDR3nt: TGTGCCAGCAGCTTAGCGGGGGTTGCCTACGAGCAGTACTTC

v_gene: TRBV10-3
j_gene: TRBJ2-3
d_gene: TRBD1
abundance: .
CDR3aa: CAISEGQGRTDTQYF
CDR3nt: TGTGCCATCAGTGAAGGACAGGGCCGCACAGATACGCAGTATTTT

v_gene: TRBV3-1/TRBV3-2
j_gene: TRBJ2-1
d_gene: .
abundance: once
CDR3aa: CASIGTAYNEQFF
CDR3nt: TGTGCCAGCATCGGAACAGCCTACAATGAGCAGTTCTTC

v_gene: TRBV5-1
j_gene: TRBJ2-7
d_gene: .
abundance: .
CDR3aa: CASSPHLGQNGGEQYF
CDR3nt: TGCGCCAGCAGCCCCCACCTAGGACAGAACGGCGGCGAGCAGTACTTC

v_gene: TRBV14
j_gene: TRBJ1-3
d_gene: .
abundance: .
CDR3aa: CASSQGLRLFSGNTIYF
CDR3nt: TGTGCCAGCAGCCAAGGTTTGAGGCTCTTCTCTGGAAACACCATATATTTT

v_gene: TRBV5-8
j_gene: TRBJ2-6
d_gene: TRBD1
abundance: .
CDR3aa: CASSPDRAGANVLTF
CDR3nt: TGTGCCAGCAGCCCCGACAGGGCTGGGGCCAACGTCCTGACTTTC

v_gene: TRBV10-3
j_gene: TRBJ2-3
d_gene: TRBD2
abundance: .
CDR3aa: CAISEGLAGSTDTQYF
CDR3nt: TGTGCCATCAGTGAGGGACTAGCGGGGAGCACAGATACGCAGTATTTT

v_gene: TRBV13
j_gene: TRBJ2-5
d_gene: TRBD2
abundance: .
CDR3aa: CASSLVGREETQYF
CDR3nt: TGTGCCAGCAGCTTAGTCGGGAGGGAAGAGACCCAGTACTTC

v_gene: TRBV19
j_gene: TRBJ1-2
d_gene: .
abundance: few
CDR3aa: CASSIAPGGGGYTF
CDR3nt: TGTGCCAGTAGTATAGCCCCGGGCGGAGGTGGCTACACCTTC

v_gene: TRBV3-1/TRBV3-2
j_gene: TRBJ1-6
d_gene: .
abundance: .
CDR3aa: CASSQGTGPNSPLHF
CDR3nt: TGTGCCAGCAGCCAAGGAACAGGGCCCAATTCACCCCTCCACTTT

v_gene: TRBV25-1
j_gene: TRBJ2-7
d_gene: .
abundance: .
CDR3aa: CASRPGHTFYEQYF
CDR3nt: TGTGCCAGCAGACCGGGACACACCTTTTACGAGCAGTACTTC

v_gene: TRBV7-9
j_gene: TRBJ1-2
d_gene: .
abundance: once
CDR3aa: CASSLGGGVGHTF
CDR3nt: TGTGCCAGCAGCTTAGGTGGGGGGGTCGGCCACACCTTC

v_gene: TRBV19
j_gene: TRBJ2-2
d_gene: .
abundance: .
CDR3aa: CASCFQGNTGELFF
CDR3nt: TGTGCCAGTTGTTTTCAGGGTAACACCGGGGAGCTGTTTTTT

v_gene: TRBV6-5
j_gene: TRBJ1-2
d_gene: .
abundance: .
CDR3aa: CASSYMGASGYTF
CDR3nt: TGTGCCAGCAGTTATATGGGGGCTTCTGGCTACACCTTC

v_gene: TRBV29-1
j_gene: TRBJ2-1
d_gene: .
abundance: .
CDR3aa: CSVSGSSYNEQFF
CDR3nt: TGCAGCGTTAGCGGAAGCTCCTACAATGAGCAGTTCTTC

v_gene: TRBV28
j_gene: TRBJ1-1
d_gene: .
abundance: .
CDR3aa: CASSLGSVNTEAFF
CDR3nt: TGTGCCAGCAGCTTAGGTTCGGTGAACACTGAAGCTTTCTTT

v_gene: TRBV30
j_gene: TRBJ1-4
d_gene: TRBD1
abundance: .
CDR3aa: CAWSQGVDEKLFF
CDR3nt: TGTGCCTGGAGTCAGGGGGTGGATGAAAAACTGTTTTTT

v_gene: TRBV25-1
j_gene: TRBJ1-2
d_gene: .
abundance: .
CDR3aa: CASSERRFYGYTF
CDR3nt: TGTGCCAGCAGTGAACGCAGATTCTATGGCTACACCTTC